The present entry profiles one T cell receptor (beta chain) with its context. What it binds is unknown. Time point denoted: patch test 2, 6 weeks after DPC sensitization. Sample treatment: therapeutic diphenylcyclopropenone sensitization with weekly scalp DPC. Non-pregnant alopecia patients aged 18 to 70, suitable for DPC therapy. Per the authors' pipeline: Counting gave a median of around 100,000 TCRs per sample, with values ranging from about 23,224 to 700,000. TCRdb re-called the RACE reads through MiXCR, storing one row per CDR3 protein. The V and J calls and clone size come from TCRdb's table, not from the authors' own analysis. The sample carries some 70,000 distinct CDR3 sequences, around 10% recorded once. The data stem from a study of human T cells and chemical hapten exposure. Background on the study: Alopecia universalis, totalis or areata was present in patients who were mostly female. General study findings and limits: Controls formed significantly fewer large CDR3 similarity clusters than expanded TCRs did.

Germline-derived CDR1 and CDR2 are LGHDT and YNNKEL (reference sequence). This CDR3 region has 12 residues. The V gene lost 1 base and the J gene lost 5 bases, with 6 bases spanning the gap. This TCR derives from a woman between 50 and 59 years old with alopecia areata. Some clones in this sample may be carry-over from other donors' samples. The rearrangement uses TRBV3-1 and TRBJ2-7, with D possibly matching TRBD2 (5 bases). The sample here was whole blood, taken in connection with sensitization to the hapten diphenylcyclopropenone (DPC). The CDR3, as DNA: TGTGCCAGCAGCCAAGCCGGGGACGAGCAGTACTTC. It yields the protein CASSQAGDEQYF.